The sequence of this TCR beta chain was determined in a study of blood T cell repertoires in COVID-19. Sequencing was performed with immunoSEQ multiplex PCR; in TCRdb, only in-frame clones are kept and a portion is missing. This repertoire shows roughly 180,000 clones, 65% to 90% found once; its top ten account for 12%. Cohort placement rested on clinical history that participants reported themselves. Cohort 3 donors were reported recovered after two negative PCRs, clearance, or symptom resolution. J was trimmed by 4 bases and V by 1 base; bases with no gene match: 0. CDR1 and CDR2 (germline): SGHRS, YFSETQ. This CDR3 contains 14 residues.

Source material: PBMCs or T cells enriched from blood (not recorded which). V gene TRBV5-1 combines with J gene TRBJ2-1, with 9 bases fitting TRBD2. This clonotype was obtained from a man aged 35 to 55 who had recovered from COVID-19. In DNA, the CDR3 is TGCGCCAGCAGCTTGACTAGCGGGTACAATGAGCAGTTCTTC. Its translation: CASSLTSGYNEQFF. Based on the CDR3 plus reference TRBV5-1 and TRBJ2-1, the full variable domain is KAGVTQTPRYLIKTRGQQVTLSCSPISGHRSVSWYQQTPGQGLQFLFEYFSETQRNKGNFPGRFSGRQFSNSRSEMNVSTLELGDSALYLCASSLTSGYNEQFFGPGTRLTVL.